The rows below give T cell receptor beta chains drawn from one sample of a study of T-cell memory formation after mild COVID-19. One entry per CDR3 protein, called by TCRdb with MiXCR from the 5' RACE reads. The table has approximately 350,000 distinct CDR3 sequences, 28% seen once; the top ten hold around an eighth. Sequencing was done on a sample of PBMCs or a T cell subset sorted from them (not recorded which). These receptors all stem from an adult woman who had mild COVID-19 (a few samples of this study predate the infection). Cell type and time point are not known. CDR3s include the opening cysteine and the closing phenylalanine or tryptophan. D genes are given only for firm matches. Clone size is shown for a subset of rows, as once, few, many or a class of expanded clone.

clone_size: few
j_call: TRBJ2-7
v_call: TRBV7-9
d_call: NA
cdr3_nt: TGTGCCAGCAGCCTAGCTCCGGGACACAGAGCCTACGAGCAGTACTTC
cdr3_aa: CASSLAPGHRAYEQYF

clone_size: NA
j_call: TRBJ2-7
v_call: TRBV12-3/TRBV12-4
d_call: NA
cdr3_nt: TGTGCCAGCAACAGGGACTCCCTCTACGAGCAGTACTTC
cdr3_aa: CASNRDSLYEQYF

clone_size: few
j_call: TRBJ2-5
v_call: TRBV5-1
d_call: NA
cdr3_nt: TGCGCCAGCAGCGCTGACACAGGGAATGGGGAGACCCAGTACTTC
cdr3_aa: CASSADTGNGETQYF

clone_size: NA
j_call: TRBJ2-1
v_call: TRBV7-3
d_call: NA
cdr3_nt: TGTGCCAGCAGCCTTGACGCCCCGGGCTACAATGAGCAGTTCTTC
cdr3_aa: CASSLDAPGYNEQFF

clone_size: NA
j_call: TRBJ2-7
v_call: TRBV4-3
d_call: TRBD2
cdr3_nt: TGCGCCAGCAGCCAAGAGGTGGCGGGAGGCCCGCCTGAGGAGCAGTACTTC
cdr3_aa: CASSQEVAGGPPEEQYF

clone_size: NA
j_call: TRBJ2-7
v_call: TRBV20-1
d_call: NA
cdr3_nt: TGCAGTGCTAGAGGGTGGGGCTACGAGCAGTACTTC
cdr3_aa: CSARGWGYEQYF

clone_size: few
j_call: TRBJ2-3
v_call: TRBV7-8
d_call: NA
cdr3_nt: TGTGCCAGCAGCCAGGGGACGGGGGGAGATACGCAGTATTTT
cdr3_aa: CASSQGTGGDTQYF

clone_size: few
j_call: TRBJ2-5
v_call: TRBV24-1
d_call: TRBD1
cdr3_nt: TGTGCCACCAGTGACCCCCCGGGACAGGAGACCCAGTACTTC
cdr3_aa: CATSDPPGQETQYF

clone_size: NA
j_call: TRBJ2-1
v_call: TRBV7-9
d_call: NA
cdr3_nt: TGTGCCAGCAGCTTAGCTTTGGTATACAATGAGCAGTTCTTC
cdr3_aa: CASSLALVYNEQFF

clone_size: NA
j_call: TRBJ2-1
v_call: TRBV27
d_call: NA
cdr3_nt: TGTGCCAGCAGTTTGGCGACAGGCGAGCAGTTCTTC
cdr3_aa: CASSLATGEQFF

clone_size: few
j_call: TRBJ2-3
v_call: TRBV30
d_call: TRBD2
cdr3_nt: TGTGCCTGGACCCAGCGGGAGCGAGATACGCAGTATTTT
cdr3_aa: CAWTQRERDTQYF

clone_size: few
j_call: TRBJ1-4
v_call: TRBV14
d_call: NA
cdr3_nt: TGTGCCAGCAGCCTCTTCCTTGGGACAACTAATGAAAAACTGTTTTTT
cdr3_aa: CASSLFLGTTNEKLFF

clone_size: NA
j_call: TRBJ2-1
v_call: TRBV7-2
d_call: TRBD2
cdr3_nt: TGTGCCAGCAGCTACGGGACTAGCGGAAGGAATGAGCAGTTCTTC
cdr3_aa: CASSYGTSGRNEQFF

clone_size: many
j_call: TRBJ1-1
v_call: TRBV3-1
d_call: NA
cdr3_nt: TGTGCCAGCAGCCAACACAATGGAGGCACTGAAGCTTTCTTT
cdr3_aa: CASSQHNGGTEAFF

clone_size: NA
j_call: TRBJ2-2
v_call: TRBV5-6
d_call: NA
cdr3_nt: TGTGCCAGCAGCTGGAGGCAGCCGAACACCGGGGAGCTGTTTTTT
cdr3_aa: CASSWRQPNTGELFF

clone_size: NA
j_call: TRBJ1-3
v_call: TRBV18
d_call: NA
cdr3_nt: TGTGCCAGCTCACCTCAGGGTTTTGCTGGAAACACCATATATTTT
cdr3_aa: CASSPQGFAGNTIYF

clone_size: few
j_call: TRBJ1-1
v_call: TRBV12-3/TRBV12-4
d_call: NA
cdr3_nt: TGTGCCAGCACTCTCGGGGCCCACACTGAAGCTTTCTTT
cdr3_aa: CASTLGAHTEAFF

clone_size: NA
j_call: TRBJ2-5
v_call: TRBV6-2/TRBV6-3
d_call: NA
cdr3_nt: TGTGCCAGCAGTTACTCTCCATCTAGAAAGGAGACCCAGTACTTC
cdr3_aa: CASSYSPSRKETQYF

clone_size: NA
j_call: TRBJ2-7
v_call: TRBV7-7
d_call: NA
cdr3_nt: TGTGCCAGCAGCCCATCCCGGGGCTCCTACGAGCAGTACTTC
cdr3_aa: CASSPSRGSYEQYF

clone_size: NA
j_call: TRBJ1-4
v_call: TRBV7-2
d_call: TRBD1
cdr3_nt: TGTGCCAGCAGCTTAGCGGGACAGCTTAATGAAAAACTGTTTTTT
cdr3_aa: CASSLAGQLNEKLFF